This T cell receptor beta chain was observed in a study of Ad26.COV2.S vaccination and SARS-CoV-2 variants. Study findings and constraints: Spike-specific responses of CD8+ and CD4+ T cells were reported to display substantial breadth after vaccination. Total T cell responses were possibly underestimated by TCR breadth and depth analyses.

Treatment indicated: roughly 20 received Ad26.COV2.S at low or high dose, single or two shots; 5 received placebo; per-sample allocation not given. Samples were taken on day 63 after the first vaccine or placebo injection. In the vaccine, an Ad26 vector expressed the SARS-CoV-2 spike of the Wuhan strain. Sequencing used immunoSEQ multiplex PCR; TCRdb keeps in-frame clones, though not all of them. Of roughly 400,000 clones detected, about nine tenths appear once; the ten largest clones hold about 1.9%. In regard to this clone: Its antigen is not identified.

Sequencing used peripheral blood, obtained in a trial of Ad26.COV2.S vaccine versus placebo. The TCR comes from a person aged 18 to 59 who received the Ad26.COV2.S COVID-19 vaccine or a placebo.

The CDR3 here is CASRNDRVTGELFF. In DNA form, the CDR3 reads TGCGCCAGCAGGAACGACAGGGTAACCGGGGAGCTGTTTTTT. The chain has TRBV10-1 and TRBJ2-2, with 7 bases matching TRBD1. The CDR3 runs 14 residues. Germline-derived CDR1 and CDR2 are WNHNN and SYGVQD (reference sequence). J was trimmed by 5 bases and V by 6 bases; bases with no gene match: 6.